One and the same sample provided the 23 T cell receptor beta chains below, sequenced in a study of T cells in Graves' hyperthyroidism and ophthalmopathy. Using RNA transcripts as the source, TCR beta CDR3 regions were amplified. The HTBI primer set served for first-round RT-PCR of the TCR CDR3. One entry per CDR3 protein results from TCRdb running MiXCR on the multiplex PCR reads. The sample consists of under 350,000 distinct CDR3 sequences, around a sixth of them appearing once. Sequencing used blood. The receptors were gathered from a woman aged 50 to 60 with Graves' hyperthyroidism.

This clonotype was detected a few times. The chain is built from TRBV2 and TRBJ2-1; TRBD2 matches 11 bases. CDR1 and CDR2 from the germline V gene are SNHLY and FYNNEI. Unmatched junction bases numbered 7, after V lost 6 bases and J lost 6 bases. This CDR3 is built from 15 residues. CDR3 bases: TGTGCCAGCAGGGTAGCGGGAGGGCCTGGCAATGAGCAGTTCTTC. Translated, it gives CASRVAGGPGNEQFF.

This clonotype came up many times. The chain uses TRBV3-1 and TRBJ2-3; the D is unclear. CDR3 length equals 15 residues. V shed 0 bases and J shed 6 bases, with 13 bases lying between them. Germline CDR1 LGHDT, CDR2 YNNKEL (reference sequence). DNA for the CDR3: TGTGCCAGCAGCCAAGATCGGGTCAGATCCGATACGCAGTATTTT. Amino acids: CASSQDRVRSDTQYF.

This sequence joins TRBV15 and TRBJ2-6; D ambiguous. CDR3 length: 15 amino acids. V was cut by 3 bases and J by 0 bases, with 6 bases left in between. Germline CDR1 and CDR2: LNHNV and YYDKDF (reference sequence). The DNA of the CDR3 is TGTGCCACCAGCAGCGGTCGCTCTGGGGCCAACGTCCTGACTTTC. Protein: CATSSGRSGANVLTF.

V usage is TRBV12-3 or TRBV12-4 and J usage is TRBJ2-2; tentative D call: TRBD2 (5 bases). The CDR3 spans 13 residues. Deletions cut 3 bases from V and 7 bases from J, with 9 bases between. CDR3 DNA sequence: TGTGCCAGCAGTTTCCGGGAATACGGGGAGCTGTTTTTT. The encoded protein is CASSFREYGELFF.

This clonotype was seen a handful of times. The V call is TRBV18, the J call TRBJ1-2; no clear D. The V gene lost 0 bases and the J gene lost 7 bases, with 9 bases spanning the gap. This CDR3 has 13 residues. Germline lookup yields CDR1 KGHSH and CDR2 LQKENI. CDR3 in DNA: TGTGCCAGCTCACCACCGTCGGAAACTGGCTACACCTTC. This sequence encodes CASSPPSETGYTF.

Comment on this clonotype: Given a much more abundant clone one base away, this may be a read error. The chain links TRBV6-1 to TRBJ2-5; D is undetermined. V was shortened by 8 bases and J by 5 bases, with 15 bases between the two germline ends. In germline, CDR1 is MNHNS, CDR2 SASEGT. The CDR3 is 13 residues long. DNA of the CDR3: TGTGCCAGCGGGGATGGGGATATGGAGACCCAGTACTTC. Residues: CASGDGDMETQYF.

The V gene is TRBV6-1, the J gene TRBJ1-1, with D uncertain. The V and J ends lost 8 bases and 5 bases respectively, with 9 bases between them. CDR1 is MNHNS and CDR2 is SASEGT in the germline V gene. There are 11 residues in the CDR3. DNA for the CDR3: TGTGCCAGCGGCAAAGGAACTGAAGCTTTCTTT. Translated, it gives CASGKGTEAFF.

This clonotype was detected only a few times. This sequence joins TRBV6-1 and TRBJ1-1; 10 bases are a match to TRBD1. The CDR3 is 18 residues long. Losses at the gene ends were 2 bases for V and 3 bases for J; bases not matched to a gene: 12. Germline CDR1 MNHNS, CDR2 SASEGT. The CDR3 sequence is CASSELLGDRGADTEAFF. The CDR3 DNA sequence: TGTGCCAGCAGTGAACTGCTAGGGGACAGGGGAGCGGACACTGAAGCTTTCTTT.

The V call is TRBV7-9, the J call TRBJ2-5, with D possibly TRBD1 on 6 matching bases. The CDR3 covers 14 residues. Germline lookup yields CDR1 SEHNR and CDR2 FQNEAQ (reference sequence). The V and J ends lost 6 bases and 1 base respectively, with 12 bases between them. CDR3: CASSKTGSQETQYF. CDR3 bases: TGTGCCAGCAGTAAGACAGGCTCCCAAGAGACCCAGTACTTC.

This clonotype has only a few counts. The gene calls are TRBV4-1 and TRBJ2-7; TRBD2 is a possible D gene (6 bases). With 0 bases removed from V and 3 bases from J, the gap between germline ends came to 6 bases. The CDR3 covers 13 residues. The germline V gene encodes CDR1 MGHRA and CDR2 YSYEKL. The CDR3 sequence: CASSQEAGYEQYV. CDR3 coding DNA: TGCGCCAGCAGCCAAGAAGCGGGCTACGAGCAGTACGTC.

This clonotype appeared once. This may stem from a read error, because a much larger clone lies one nucleotide away. The V call is TRBV5-6, the J call TRBJ2-7; 7 bases agree with TRBD2. The better agreement between TRBJ2-1 and the DNA end casts doubt on the J call. The CDR3 loop spans 17 amino acids. Germline lookup yields CDR1 SGHDT and CDR2 YYEEEE. The CDR3: CASSGNFEPAGTYEQFF. Written as DNA, the CDR3 is TGTGCCAGCAGCGGGAACTTCGAGCCAGCGGGAACCTACGAGCAGTTCTTC.

This clonotype was seen repeatedly, ten times or more. J is TRBJ2-5 and V is TRBV20-1; TRBD2 is a possible D gene (6 bases). The CDR3 is 15 residues long. Trimming pared 1 base from V and 1 base from J, leaving 13 bases between. From germline, CDR1 is DFQATT and CDR2 SNEGSKA (reference sequence). CDR3 DNA sequence: TGCAGTGCTAGAGCGACTATAGCGGTCCAAGAGACCCAGTACTTC. The encoded protein is CSARATIAVQETQYF.

This clonotype was picked up a small number of times. This sequence joins TRBV5-1 and TRBJ1-2; 9 bases match TRBD1. The CDR3 runs to 15 residues. V was clipped by 0 bases and J by 5 bases; unmatched bases: 5. Germline V gene data show CDR1 as SGHRS and CDR2 as YFSETQ. CDR3 DNA sequence: TGCGCCAGCAGCTTGGGGACAGGGGATATTTATGGCTACACCTTC. It codes for CASSLGTGDIYGYTF. The full variable domain, rest sourced from reference TRBV5-1 and TRBJ1-2, is KAGVTQTPRYLIKTRGQQVTLSCSPISGHRSVSWYQQTPGQGLQFLFEYFSETQRNKGNFPGRFSGRQFSNSRSEMNVSTLELGDSALYLCASSLGTGDIYGYTFGSGTRLTVV.

The chain is built from TRBV19 and TRBJ2-2, with a tentative D call TRBD1 (5 bases). V lost 5 bases to trimming and J lost 7 bases, with 17 bases between them. Germline V gives CDR1 LNHDA, CDR2 SQIVND (reference sequence). This CDR3 is 15 amino acids long. The CDR3 DNA follows: TGTGCCAGTAGTGGTTTAGGGGCTCTTAACGGGGAGCTGTTTTTT. Encoded protein: CASSGLGALNGELFF.

This clonotype has ten or more counts. The V call is TRBV5-1, the J call TRBJ2-1; a possible D gene is TRBD1 (5 bases). Germline assignment: CDR1 SGHRS and CDR2 YFSETQ. The CDR3 spans 16 residues. Trimming cost V 3 bases and J 1 base, with 14 bases left between them. The CDR3 bases are TGCGCCAGCAGCTCCTTAGGGGATGGTTCCTACAATGAGCAGTTCTTC. Residues: CASSSLGDGSYNEQFF.

This chain uses TRBV5-1 with TRBJ1-1, with 8 bases lining up with TRBD1. The CDR3 is 15 residues long. Trimming cost V 2 bases and J 1 base; bases outside gene matches: 4. Germline V gene sequence: CDR1 SGHRS, CDR2 YFSETQ. The CDR3 DNA is TGCGCCAGCAGCTTCTTTGACAGGGGGAACACTGAAGCTTTCTTT. It is translated as CASSFFDRGNTEAFF.

This clonotype was seen at least ten times. V usage is TRBV18 and J usage is TRBJ1-4; 7 bases map to TRBD1. CDR3 length: 13 amino acids. The junction had 0 bases not matched to a gene; V was cut back by 0 bases and J by 8 bases. Germline assignment: CDR1 KGHSH and CDR2 LQKENI. This chain's CDR3 is CASSPPDREKLFF. CDR3 coding DNA: TGTGCCAGCTCACCACCGGACAGGGAAAAACTGTTTTTT.

A single count supports this clonotype. V gene TRBV9 combines with J gene TRBJ2-2; D remains ambiguous. Trimming removed 6 bases from V and 2 bases from J, with 8 bases in between. Germline V CDR1 and CDR2: SGDLS, YYNGEE. This CDR3 comprises 13 residues. CDR3 region: CASTRENTGELFF. CDR3 coding DNA: TGTGCCAGCACCCGAGAAAACACCGGGGAGCTGTTTTTT.

Ten or more counts support this clonotype. The J gene is TRBJ2-1, the V gene TRBV5-1; possible D gene TRBD1, 7 bases. This CDR3 has 15 amino acids. Germline-derived CDR1 and CDR2 are SGHRS and YFSETQ. Trimming took off 1 base at V and 4 bases at J, with 12 bases between the two ends. CDR3: CASSLSQGGYNEQFF. The CDR3 bases are TGCGCCAGCAGCTTGAGTCAGGGGGGTTACAATGAGCAGTTCTTC.

This clonotype was detected many times. The chain has TRBV27 and TRBJ1-4; 7 bases are a match to TRBD1. Germline V lookup: CDR1 MNHEY, CDR2 SMNVEV (reference sequence). The CDR3 length is 15 residues. The junction had 10 bases not matched to a gene; V was cut back by 5 bases and J by 7 bases. The CDR3, as DNA: TGTGCCAGCAGTCCTCACGACAGGGCTAGTGAAAAACTGTTTTTT. Protein product: CASSPHDRASEKLFF.

V and J are TRBV3-1 and TRBJ1-5; D is unresolved. Looked up from germline, CDR1 is LGHDT and CDR2 is YNNKEL (reference sequence). Trimming pared 0 bases from V and 5 bases from J, leaving 11 bases between. The CDR3 contains 15 residues. CDR3 residues: CASSQDPQAHQPQHF. DNA for the CDR3: TGTGCCAGCAGCCAAGATCCCCAGGCCCATCAGCCCCAGCATTTT.

This clonotype was counted at least ten times. This rearrangement joins TRBV2 to TRBJ1-1; D is unclear. Germline CDR1 and CDR2: SNHLY and FYNNEI. The CDR3 has 11 residues. Deletions cut 8 bases from V and 8 bases from J, with 12 bases between. The DNA of the CDR3 is TGTGCCAGCGAGCGGATTGCCGAAGCTTTCTTT. This sequence encodes CASERIAEAFF.

This clonotype was counted at least ten times. The V call is TRBV6-1, the J call TRBJ2-7; TRBD2 is a possible D gene (7 bases). The CDR3 sequence is 13 residues long. Germline values: CDR1 MNHNS, CDR2 SASEGT. V lost 5 bases, J lost 6 bases, and 14 bases lay in between. Written as DNA, the CDR3 is TGTGCCAGCAGTTCGGGGGGCGAGTTCGAGCAGTACGTC. This encodes CASSSGGEFEQYV.